This TCR beta chain was obtained from a study of blood T cell repertoires in COVID-19. Overall study: The samples span acute and convalescent COVID-19 from the United States, Italy and Spain.

The CDR3 contains 16 residues. The germline V gene has CDR1 MNHEY and CDR2 SMNVEV (reference sequence). J was trimmed by 2 bases and V by 4 bases; bases with no gene match: 5. TCRdb's copy holds only in-frame clones and misses some; the assay was immunoSEQ multiplex PCR. In the table there are roughly 53,000 clones, about nine tenths of which are singletons. The sequenced sample consisted of peripheral blood. V usage is TRBV27 and J usage is TRBJ1-4; 9 bases align to TRBD1. This receptor was identified in a man between 60 and 75 years old with acute or convalescent COVID-19. The CDR3 here is CASSYRGPGTNEKLFF. The CDR3 nucleotides are TGTGCCAGCAGTTACAGGGGGCCCGGGACTAATGAAAAACTGTTTTTT.